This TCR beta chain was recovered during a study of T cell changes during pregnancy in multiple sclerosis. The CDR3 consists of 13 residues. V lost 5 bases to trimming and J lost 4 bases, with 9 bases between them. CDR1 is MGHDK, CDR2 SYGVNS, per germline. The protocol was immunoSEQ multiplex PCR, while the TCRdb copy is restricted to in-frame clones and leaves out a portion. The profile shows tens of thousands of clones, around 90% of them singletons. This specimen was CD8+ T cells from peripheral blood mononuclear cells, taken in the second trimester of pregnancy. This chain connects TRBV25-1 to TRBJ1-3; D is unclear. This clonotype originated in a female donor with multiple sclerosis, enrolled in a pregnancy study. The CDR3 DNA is TGTGCCAGCAGTCCGGGAGGAGGAAACACCATATATTTT. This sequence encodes CASSPGGGNTIYF.